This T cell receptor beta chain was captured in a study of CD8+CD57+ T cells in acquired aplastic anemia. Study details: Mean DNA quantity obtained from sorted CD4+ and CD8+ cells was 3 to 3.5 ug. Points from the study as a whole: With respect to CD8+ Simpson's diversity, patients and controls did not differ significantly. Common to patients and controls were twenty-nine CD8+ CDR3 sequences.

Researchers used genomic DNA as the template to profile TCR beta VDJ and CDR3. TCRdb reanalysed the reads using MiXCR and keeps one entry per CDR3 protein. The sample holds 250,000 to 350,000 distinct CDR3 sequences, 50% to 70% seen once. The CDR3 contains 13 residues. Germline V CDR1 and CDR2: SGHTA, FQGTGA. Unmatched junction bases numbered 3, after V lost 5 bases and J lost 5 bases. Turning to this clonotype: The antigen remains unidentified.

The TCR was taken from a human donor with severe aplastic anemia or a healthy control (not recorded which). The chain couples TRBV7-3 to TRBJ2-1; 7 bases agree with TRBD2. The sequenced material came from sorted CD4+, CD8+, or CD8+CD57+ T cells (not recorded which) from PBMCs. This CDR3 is CASSPGTNNEQFF. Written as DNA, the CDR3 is TGTGCCAGCAGCCCCGGGACTAACAATGAGCAGTTCTTC.